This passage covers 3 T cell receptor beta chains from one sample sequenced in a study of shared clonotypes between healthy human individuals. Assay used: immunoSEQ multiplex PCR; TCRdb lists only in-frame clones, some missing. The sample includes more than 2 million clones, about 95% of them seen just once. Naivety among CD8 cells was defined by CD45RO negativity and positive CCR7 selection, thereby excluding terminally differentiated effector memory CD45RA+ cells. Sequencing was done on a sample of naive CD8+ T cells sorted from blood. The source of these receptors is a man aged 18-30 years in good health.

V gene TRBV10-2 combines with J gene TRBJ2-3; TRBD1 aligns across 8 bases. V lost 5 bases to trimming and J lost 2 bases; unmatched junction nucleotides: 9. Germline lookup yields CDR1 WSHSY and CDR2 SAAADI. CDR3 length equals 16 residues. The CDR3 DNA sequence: TGCGCCAGCAGTATGGGGTGGGACAGGAACACAGATACGCAGTATTTT. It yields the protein CASSMGWDRNTDTQYF.

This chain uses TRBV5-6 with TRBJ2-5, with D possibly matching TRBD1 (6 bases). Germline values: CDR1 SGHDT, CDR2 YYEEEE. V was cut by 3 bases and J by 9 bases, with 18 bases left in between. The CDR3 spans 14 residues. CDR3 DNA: TGTGCCAGCAGCTGGACGACAGGAGAGAACTCCCAGTACTTC. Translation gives CASSWTTGENSQYF. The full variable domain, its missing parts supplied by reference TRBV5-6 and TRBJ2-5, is DAGVTQSPTHLIKTRGQQVTLRCSPKSGHDTVSWYQQALGQGPQFIFQYYEEEERQRGNFPDRFSGHQFPNYSSELNVNALLLGDSALYLCASSWTTGENSQYFGPGTRLLVL.

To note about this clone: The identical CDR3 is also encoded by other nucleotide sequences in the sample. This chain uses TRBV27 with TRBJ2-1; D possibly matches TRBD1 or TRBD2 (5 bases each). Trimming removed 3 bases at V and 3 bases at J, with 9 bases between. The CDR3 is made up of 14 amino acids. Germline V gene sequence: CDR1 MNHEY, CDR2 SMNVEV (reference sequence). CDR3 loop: CASSFGGNYNEQFF. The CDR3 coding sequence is TGTGCCAGCAGTTTTGGGGGAAACTACAATGAGCAGTTCTTC.